This TCR beta chain was identified in a study of CD8+ T cells in alopecia areata. Following extraction, RNA underwent reverse transcription to cDNA, which served as the sequencing template. Profiling relied on immunoSEQ multiplex PCR, and the TCRdb table lists in-frame clones only, not all of them. The sample has 45,000 to 70,000 clones; around 96% are singletons. CDR1 and CDR2 from the germline V gene are MDHEN and SYDVKM. Trimming at V came to 1 base and at J to 5 bases, leaving 6 bases not matched to a gene. This CDR3 is 15 amino acids long. This clone was seen only once. The sample consisted of CD8+ T cells sorted from blood, taken at week 0. The sequence derives from a human donor with alopecia areata. The V call is TRBV28, the J call TRBJ1-1; 8 bases fit TRBD1. In nucleotides, the CDR3 is TGTGCCAGCAGTTTATCCTCGGACAGGGTGACTGAAGCTTTCTTT. The encoded protein is CASSLSSDRVTEAFF.